This T cell receptor beta chain was sequenced in a study of shared clonotypes between healthy human individuals. As for the study in general: The study used three CD4 naive, three CD4 memory, two CD8 naive and one CD8 memory plate per donor. Study-level points and caveats: Inspection by rarefaction showed sorted-subset sequencing to be incomplete despite large depth.

As to this clone: Its antigen is still unknown.

Some clones are missing from TCRdb's copy, which holds only in-frame ones; the method was immunoSEQ multiplex PCR. The table shows 2,500,000 or so clones, with 85% to 95% occurring only once. Germline V lookup: CDR1 MDHEN, CDR2 SYDVKM. There are 17 residues in the CDR3. The V and J ends lost 5 bases and 4 bases respectively, with 21 bases between them. The rearrangement uses TRBV28 and TRBJ1-3; no definite D call. The TCR originated in a young man in good health. Sequenced material: naive CD4+ T cells sorted from blood. The subset is: CD45RA+ positively selected. The CDR3 DNA reads as TGTGCCAGCAGTCCAGGTCGTGGACGGTACGCAGGAAACACCATATATTTT. Protein product: CASSPGRGRYAGNTIYF.